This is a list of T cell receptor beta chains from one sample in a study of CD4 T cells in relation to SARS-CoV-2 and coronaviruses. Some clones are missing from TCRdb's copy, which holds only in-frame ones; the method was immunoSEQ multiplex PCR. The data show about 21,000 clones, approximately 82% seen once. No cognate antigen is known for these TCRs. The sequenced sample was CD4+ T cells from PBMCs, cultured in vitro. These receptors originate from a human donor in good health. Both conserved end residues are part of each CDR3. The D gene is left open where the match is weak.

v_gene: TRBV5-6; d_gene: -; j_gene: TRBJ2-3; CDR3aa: CASSLGTGLTDTQYF
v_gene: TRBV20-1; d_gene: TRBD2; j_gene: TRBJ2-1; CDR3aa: CSASSSLAGPYNEQFF
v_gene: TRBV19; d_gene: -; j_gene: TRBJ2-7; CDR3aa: CASSRAVLGGEQYF
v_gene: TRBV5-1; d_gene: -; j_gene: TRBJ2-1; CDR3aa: CASSLSGYNEQFF
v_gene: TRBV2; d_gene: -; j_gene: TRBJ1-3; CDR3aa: CASSLDRTGNTIYF
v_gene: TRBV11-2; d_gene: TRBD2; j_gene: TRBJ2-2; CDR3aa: CASSPKKLAGVVGELFF
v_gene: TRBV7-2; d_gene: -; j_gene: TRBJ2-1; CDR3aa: CASSLLTRNNEQFF
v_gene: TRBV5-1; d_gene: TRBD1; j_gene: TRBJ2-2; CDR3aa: CASSSRWTGIAGELFF
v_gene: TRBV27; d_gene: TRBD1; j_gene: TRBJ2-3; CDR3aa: CASRPLRDRGVDTQYF
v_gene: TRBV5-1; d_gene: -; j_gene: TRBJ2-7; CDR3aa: CASSPSDRQGSEQYF
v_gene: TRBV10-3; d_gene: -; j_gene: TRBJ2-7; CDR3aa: CAISESAGNEQYF
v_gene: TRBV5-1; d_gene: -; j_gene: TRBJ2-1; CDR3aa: CASRSTDYNEQFF
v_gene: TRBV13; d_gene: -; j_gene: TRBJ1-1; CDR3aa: CASSSGRPGGTEAFF
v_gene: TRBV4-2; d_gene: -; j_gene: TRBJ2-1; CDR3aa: CASSPAAAVSSYNEQFF
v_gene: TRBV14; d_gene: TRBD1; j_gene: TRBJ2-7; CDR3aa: CASSRDPLRTGEGTYEQYF
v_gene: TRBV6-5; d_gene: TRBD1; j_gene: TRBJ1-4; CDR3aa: CASRDRDRPLEKLFF
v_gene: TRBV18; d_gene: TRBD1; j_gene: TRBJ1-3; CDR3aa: CASSPTGSGNTIYF
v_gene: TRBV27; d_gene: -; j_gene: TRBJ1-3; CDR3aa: CASGLSSSGNTIYF
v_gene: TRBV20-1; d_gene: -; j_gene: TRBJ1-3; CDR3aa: CSASPGAPGNTIYF
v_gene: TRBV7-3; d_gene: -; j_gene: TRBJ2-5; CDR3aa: CASSLNPGAGETQYF
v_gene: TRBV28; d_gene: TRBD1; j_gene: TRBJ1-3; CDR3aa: CASSSAGGAGGNTIYF
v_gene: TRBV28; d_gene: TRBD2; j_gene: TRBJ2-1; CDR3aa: CASSLGKGGRNEQFF
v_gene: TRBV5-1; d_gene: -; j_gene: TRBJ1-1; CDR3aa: CASSWGQEDGEAFF
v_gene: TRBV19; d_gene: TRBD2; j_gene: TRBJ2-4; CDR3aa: CASSIDLWEGSGNIQYF
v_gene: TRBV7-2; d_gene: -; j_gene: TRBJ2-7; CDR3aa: CASSLALGREQYF
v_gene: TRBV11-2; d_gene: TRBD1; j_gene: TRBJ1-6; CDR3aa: CASSKSPGTADYNSPLHF
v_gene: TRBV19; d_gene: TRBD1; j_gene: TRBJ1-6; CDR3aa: CASSMRTGALHF
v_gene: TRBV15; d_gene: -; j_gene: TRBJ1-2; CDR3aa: CATRPGPNYGYTF
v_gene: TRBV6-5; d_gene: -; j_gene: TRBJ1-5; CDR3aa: CASRQGGMRQPQHF
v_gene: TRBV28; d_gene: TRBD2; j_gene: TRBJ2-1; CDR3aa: CASIRAGGSYNEQFF
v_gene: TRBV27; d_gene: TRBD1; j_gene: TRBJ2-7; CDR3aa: CASSLEYRGQYEQYF
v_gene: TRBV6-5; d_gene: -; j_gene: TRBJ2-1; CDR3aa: CASSPPGGQVDEQFF
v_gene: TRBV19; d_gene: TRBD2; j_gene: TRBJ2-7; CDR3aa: CASSVSGRTLYEQYF
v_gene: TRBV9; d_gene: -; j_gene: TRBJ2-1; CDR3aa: CASSVGYNEQFF
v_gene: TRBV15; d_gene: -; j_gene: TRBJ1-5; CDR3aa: CATSRGSGPRNQPQHF
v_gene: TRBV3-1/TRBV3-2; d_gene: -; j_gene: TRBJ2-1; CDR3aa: CASSQATRGQFF
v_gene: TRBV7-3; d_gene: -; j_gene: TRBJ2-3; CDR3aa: CASRDTSTDTQYF
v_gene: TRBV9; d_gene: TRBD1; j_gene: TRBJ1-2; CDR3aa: CASSFSRGGGYTF
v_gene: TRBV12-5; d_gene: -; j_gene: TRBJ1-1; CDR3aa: CASGFTGLNTEAFF
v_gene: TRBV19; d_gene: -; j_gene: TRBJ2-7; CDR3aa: CASSMKGWYLYEQYF
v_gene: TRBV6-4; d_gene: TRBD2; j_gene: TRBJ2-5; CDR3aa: CASSEGCQREGQETQYF
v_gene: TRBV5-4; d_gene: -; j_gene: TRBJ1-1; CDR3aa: CASSSRVSNTEAFF
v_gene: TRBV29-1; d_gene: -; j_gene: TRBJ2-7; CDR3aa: CSVTSSYEQYF
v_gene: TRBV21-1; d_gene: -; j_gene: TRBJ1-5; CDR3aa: CASSTRTQGPQHF
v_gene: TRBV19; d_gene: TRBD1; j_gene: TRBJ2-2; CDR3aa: CASTTRDRAVGANTGELFF
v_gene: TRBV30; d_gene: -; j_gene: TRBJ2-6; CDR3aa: CAWSIKGSGANVLTF
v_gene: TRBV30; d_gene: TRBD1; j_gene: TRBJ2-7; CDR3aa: CAWRGQGRVYEQYF
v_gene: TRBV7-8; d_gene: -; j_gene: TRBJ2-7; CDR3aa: CASSFGRAYEQYF
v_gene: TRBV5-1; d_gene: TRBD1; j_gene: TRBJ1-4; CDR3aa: CASSLGTGSEKLFF
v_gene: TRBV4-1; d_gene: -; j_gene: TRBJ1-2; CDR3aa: CASSQELGKRQYHQGYTF
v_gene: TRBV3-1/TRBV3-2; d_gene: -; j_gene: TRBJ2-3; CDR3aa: CASSRTTDTQYF
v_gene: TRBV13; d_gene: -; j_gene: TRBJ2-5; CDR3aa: CASSLRVFQETQYF
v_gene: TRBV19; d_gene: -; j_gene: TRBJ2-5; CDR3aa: CASSNEWLTETQYF
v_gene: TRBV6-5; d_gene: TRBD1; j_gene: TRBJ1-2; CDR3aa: CASSRTGGNYGYTF
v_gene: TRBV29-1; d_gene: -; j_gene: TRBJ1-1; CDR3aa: CSVGGVMNTEAFF